This TCR beta chain was recorded in a study of response to subunit inactivated influenza vaccine. Looked up from germline, CDR1 is SGHRS and CDR2 is YFSETQ. With 6 bases removed from V and 2 bases from J, the gap between germline ends came to 20 bases. CDR3 length equals 17 residues. MiXCR, applied by TCRdb to the RT-PCR reads, yields one record per CDR3 protein. Of 550,000 to 800,000 distinct CDR3 sequences in the sample, around 14% were seen once. The sequence was collected from a man aged 45-65 years who received an inactivated influenza vaccine. Specimen: PBMCs from blood, collected roughly 12 days after vaccination. J is TRBJ2-2 and V is TRBV5-1, with D uncertain. The CDR3, as DNA: TGCGCCAGCACCCAACGTACTGGACGGATCAACACCGGGGAGCTGTTTTTT. Translating it yields CASTQRTGRINTGELFF.